What follows are 31 T cell receptor beta chains derived from one specimen sequenced in a study of blood T cell repertoires in COVID-19. Assay used: immunoSEQ multiplex PCR; TCRdb lists only in-frame clones, some missing. The table has fewer than 85,000 clones, 75% to 80% seen once. Material: peripheral blood. These receptors originate from a man between 65 and 85 years old with COVID-19, enrolled during active disease.

This clone has just a few counts. The J gene is TRBJ2-3, the V gene TRBV28; the D gene is possibly TRBD1 (8 bases). V was pared by 5 bases and J by 1 base, with 25 bases between. This CDR3 spans 19 amino acids. Germline-derived CDR1 and CDR2 are MDHEN and SYDVKM. The DNA for the CDR3 is TGTGCCAGCAGTCGAGGACAGGGTCCGCGGGAGTACGGCACAGATACGCAGTATTTT. Protein: CASSRGQGPREYGTDTQYF. The full variable domain, with the rest looked up from reference TRBV28 and TRBJ2-3, is DVKVTQSSRYLVKRTGEKVFLECVQDMDHENMFWYRQDPGLGLRLIYFSYDVKMKEKGDIPEGYSVSREKKERFSLILESASTNQTSMYLCASSRGQGPREYGTDTQYFGPGTRLTVL.

This clone appeared once. The CDR3 nucleotides are TGTGCCAGCACCTCCTGGCAGTTTACTGAAGCTTTCTTT. Translating gives CASTSWQFTEAFF. V and J are TRBV12-3 or TRBV12-4 and TRBJ1-1; D gene unclear. This CDR3 is built from 13 residues. With 7 bases removed from V and 5 bases from J, the gap between germline ends came to 14 bases.

This chain links TRBV19 with TRBJ1-1; 9 nucleotides agree with TRBD1. There are 19 residues in the CDR3. Germline V lookup: CDR1 LNHDA, CDR2 SQIVND (reference sequence). The ends lost 3 bases at V and 0 bases at J; junction bases unmatched: 14. The CDR3 DNA is TGTGCCAGTAGTATGGGACAGGGAGCCACGAGTAGGGTGAACACTGAAGCTTTCTTT. This sequence encodes CASSMGQGATSRVNTEAFF.

This clone came up once. The chain links TRBV29-1 to TRBJ1-2; D is perhaps TRBD1 (5 bases). The CDR3 consists of 14 residues. The V end was cut by 7 bases, the J end by 8 bases, with 23 bases between. CDR1 and CDR2 from the germline V gene are SQVTM and ANQGSEA. The CDR3 loop reads CSARPEFTGNGYTF. The CDR3 region has the DNA TGCAGCGCCCGTCCCGAGTTTACAGGAAACGGCTACACCTTC.

The table lists this clone with a few counts. The chain recombines TRBV28 with TRBJ2-3; 7 bases agree with TRBD2. Germline CDR1 MDHEN, CDR2 SYDVKM. The CDR3 runs to 14 residues. After removal of 2 bases from V and 4 bases from J, the junction contained 3 bases not matched to a gene. The CDR3 DNA reads as TGTGCCAGCAGTTTAGCGGGAGAGGCAGATACGCAGTATTTT. Its translation is CASSLAGEADTQYF.

The rearrangement uses TRBV7-3 and TRBJ2-2, with TRBD2 as a possible D gene (5 bases). The CDR3 covers 18 residues. V dropped 1 base and J dropped 4 bases, with 19 bases sitting between them. The germline gives CDR1 SGHTA, CDR2 FQGTGA. CDR3 loop: CASSLNAGHTRGTGELFF. CDR3 bases: TGTGCCAGCAGCTTAAACGCCGGGCACACCCGGGGCACCGGGGAGCTGTTTTTT.

This chain joins TRBV30 and TRBJ1-5, with 10 bases aligning to TRBD1. V was clipped by 2 bases and J by 6 bases; unmatched bases: 7. Germline-derived CDR1 and CDR2 are GTSNPN and SVGIG (reference sequence). The CDR3 spans 15 residues. DNA of the CDR3: TGTGCCTGGAGTACCGGGACAGGGGTCGGTCAGCCCCAGCATTTT. It yields the protein CAWSTGTGVGQPQHF.

V gene TRBV19 combines with J gene TRBJ1-1, with TRBD1 matching over 8 bases. The CDR3 has 13 amino acids. V was pared by 4 bases and J by 8 bases, with 6 bases of the junction left unmatched. Germline CDR1 LNHDA, CDR2 SQIVND (reference sequence). The DNA of the CDR3 is TGTGCCAGTAGTACCCGACAGGGGACGGAAGCTTTCTTT. Translated, it gives CASSTRQGTEAFF.

The V call is TRBV18, the J call TRBJ2-1, with D possibly being TRBD1 (5 bases). Germline-derived CDR1 and CDR2 are KGHSH and LQKENI. The CDR3 is 16 residues long. Trimming cost V 3 bases and J 5 bases, with 17 bases left between them. This CDR3 is CASSPGFGRVHNEQFF. The CDR3 nucleotides read TGTGCCAGCTCACCTGGCTTCGGCAGGGTCCACAATGAGCAGTTCTTC.

This clone came up once. This chain uses TRBV11-2 with TRBJ2-1; 7 nucleotides agree with TRBD2. Germline-derived CDR1 and CDR2 are SGHAT and FQNNGV. Trimming took 5 bases from V and 5 from J; bases not matched to a gene: 15. The CDR3 totals 17 residues. This CDR3 reads CASSPLIGGGPHNEQFF. The DNA of the CDR3 is TGTGCCAGCAGCCCCCTTATTGGGGGAGGGCCCCACAATGAGCAGTTCTTC.

This clone was detected once. The rearrangement links TRBV5-4 to TRBJ2-4, with a possible D match to TRBD1 (5 bases). The length of the CDR3 is 15 residues. Trimming left V 3 bases short and J 7 bases short, with 17 bases between. Germline CDR1 is SGHNT and CDR2 is YYREEE (reference sequence). As DNA, the CDR3 is TGTGCCAGCAGCTACGGAACCTCCAGGGTTAACATTCAGTACTTC. Protein sequence: CASSYGTSRVNIQYF.

J is TRBJ2-4 and V is TRBV4-1; TRBD2 is a possible D gene (5 bases). V was trimmed by 1 base and J by 11 bases, leaving 18 bases between them. The CDR3 is 15 amino acids. In germline, CDR1 is MGHRA, CDR2 YSYEKL. This chain's CDR3 is CASSQGVQSGRLQYF. The CDR3 coding sequence is TGCGCCAGCAGCCAAGGGGTTCAGTCGGGGAGACTTCAGTACTTC.

This chain links TRBV7-3 with TRBJ2-3; 8 nucleotides agree with TRBD1. CDR3 length: 13 amino acids. Germline CDR1 reads SGHTA; CDR2 reads FQGTGA. With V trimmed by 4 bases and J by 6 bases, 3 bases remained unmatched. The CDR3 bases are TGTGCCAGCAGCTGGACAGGGAGGGATACGCAGTATTTT. This encodes CASSWTGRDTQYF.

This clone appeared a single time. The chain is built from TRBV10-3 and TRBJ2-2; D perhaps matches TRBD2 (6 bases). Germline values: CDR1 ENHRY, CDR2 SYGVKD. The germline V and J ends were trimmed by 10 bases and 2 bases, with 14 bases remaining between them. The CDR3 extends over 14 amino acids. The CDR3: CATRLATNTGELFF. In nucleotides, the CDR3 is TGTGCCACCAGGCTAGCGACCAACACCGGGGAGCTGTTTTTT.

The gene calls are TRBV3-1 (or the pseudogene TRBV3-2) and TRBJ2-1; 7 bases agree with TRBD2. V lost 8 bases and J lost 0; bases outside the gene matches: 7. Germline V gene data show CDR1 as LGHDT and CDR2 as YNNKEL (reference sequence). CDR3 length equals 15 residues. CDR3 amino acids: CASRQRGSSYNEQFF. CDR3 nucleotides: TGTGCCAGCCGTCAGCGGGGAAGCTCCTACAATGAGCAGTTCTTC.

This chain joins TRBV27 and TRBJ2-1, with D maybe TRBD2 (6 bases). CDR3 length equals 15 residues. V was trimmed by 4 bases and J by 7 bases, leaving 17 bases between them. Germline lookup yields CDR1 MNHEY and CDR2 SMNVEV (reference sequence). CDR3 in amino acids: CASSSPSAGLNEQFF. CDR3 nucleotides: TGTGCCAGCAGTTCTCCTTCAGCGGGCCTAAATGAGCAGTTCTTC.

This chain connects TRBV28 to TRBJ1-2, with TRBD1 matching over 7 bases. V was pared by 6 bases and J by 4 bases, with 8 bases of the junction left unmatched. This CDR3 has 14 amino acids. CDR1 and CDR2 from the germline V gene are MDHEN and SYDVKM. CDR3 sequence: CASRPGGQSYGYTF. The DNA of the CDR3 is TGTGCCAGCAGACCAGGGGGTCAGAGCTATGGCTACACCTTC.

The chain combines TRBV29-1 with TRBJ1-2, with D maybe TRBD1 (6 bases). CDR1 and CDR2 (germline): SQVTM, ANQGSEA. The CDR3 runs 13 residues. Trimming left V 6 bases short and J 4 bases short, with 15 bases between. This CDR3 is CSVGEGHLYGYTF. The CDR3 region has the DNA TGCAGCGTGGGGGAGGGACACCTCTATGGCTACACCTTC.

This chain links TRBV12-3 or TRBV12-4 with TRBJ1-3; D may be TRBD1 (5 bases). V dropped 6 bases and J dropped 0 bases, with 6 bases sitting between them. The CDR3 spans 13 residues. The CDR3 loop reads CASRTASGNTIYF. DNA of the CDR3: TGTGCCAGCAGGACAGCCTCTGGAAACACCATATATTTT.

This clone was recorded a few times. V is TRBV20-1 and J is TRBJ1-2, with a possible D match to TRBD1 (5 bases). CDR3 length: 14 amino acids. Germline V gene data show CDR1 as DFQATT and CDR2 as SNEGSKA (reference sequence). V lost 3 bases and J lost 2, with 13 bases in between. The CDR3 loop reads CSASRRAGNYGYTF. DNA for the CDR3: TGCAGTGCTAGTCGAAGAGCAGGGAACTATGGCTACACCTTC.

This chain links TRBV28 with TRBJ2-3; 9 positions agree with TRBD2. The CDR3 spans 15 residues. Germline values: CDR1 MDHEN, CDR2 SYDVKM. V was clipped by 4 bases and J by 2 bases; unmatched bases: 4. The CDR3 nucleotides read TGTGCCAGCAGTTCGGGACTAGCAGCCACAGATACGCAGTATTTT. Its protein product is CASSSGLAATDTQYF. Full variable domain (outside the CDR3, taken from reference TRBV28 and TRBJ2-3): DVKVTQSSRYLVKRTGEKVFLECVQDMDHENMFWYRQDPGLGLRLIYFSYDVKMKEKGDIPEGYSVSREKKERFSLILESASTNQTSMYLCASSSGLAATDTQYFGPGTRLTVL.

The chain's CDR3 is CASSDGGSGNQPQHF. CDR3 nucleotides: TGTGCCAGCAGTGACGGGGGATCGGGCAATCAGCCCCAGCATTTT. This sequence joins TRBV2 and TRBJ1-5, with D perhaps matching TRBD1 (5 bases). This CDR3 spans 15 amino acids. The germline V gene encodes CDR1 SNHLY and CDR2 FYNNEI. The V end was cut by 3 bases, the J end by 2 bases, with 11 bases between.

The genes are TRBV7-2 and TRBJ2-5; D is possibly TRBD2 (6 bases). From germline, CDR1 is SGHTA and CDR2 FQGNSA. Trimming pared 0 bases from V and 5 bases from J, leaving 13 bases between. CDR3 length: 15 amino acids. DNA of the CDR3: TGTGCCAGCAGCTTAGCGCTGGGCGGGACGGAGACCCAGTACTTC. This codes for CASSLALGGTETQYF.

This chain joins TRBV10-3 and TRBJ2-2; TRBD2 aligns across 9 bases. Trimming took 9 bases from V and 5 from J; bases not matched to a gene: 7. This CDR3 spans 14 amino acids. Germline V gene data show CDR1 as ENHRY and CDR2 as SYGVKD. CDR3 nucleotides: TGTGCCATGAGTAGCGGGAGAGATACCGGGGAGCTGTTTTTT. It translates to CAMSSGRDTGELFF.

J is TRBJ1-1 and V is TRBV7-2, with 10 nucleotides matching TRBD1. This CDR3 spans 14 amino acids. The trim removed 5 bases at V and 5 bases at J, leaving 5 bases unmatched. CDR1 SGHTA and CDR2 FQGNSA come from the germline V gene. The CDR3 protein is CASSPWGQGTEAFF. The CDR3 DNA is TGTGCCAGCAGCCCTTGGGGACAGGGGACTGAAGCTTTCTTT.

J is TRBJ2-3 and V is TRBV27; possibly TRBD2 for D (6 bases). V lost 5 bases and J lost 2, with 14 bases in between. CDR3 length equals 15 residues. Germline V gene sequence: CDR1 MNHEY, CDR2 SMNVEV (reference sequence). The CDR3 is CASSAPGANTDTQYF. The CDR3 DNA sequence: TGTGCCAGCAGTGCACCGGGAGCCAACACAGATACGCAGTATTTT.

This chain connects TRBV5-8 to TRBJ1-5; unclear D gene. The V end lost 5 bases, the J end lost 16 bases, and 22 bases lay between the germline ends. The length of the CDR3 is 13 residues. The germline CDR1 and CDR2 sequences are SGHTS and YDEGEE. In nucleotides, the CDR3 is TGTGCCAGCAGTCCGACTATCGCAGGCTCGCGTCATTTT. Its protein product is CASSPTIAGSRHF.

The genes are TRBV7-3 and TRBJ2-7; a possible D gene is TRBD2 (6 bases). CDR1 SGHTA and CDR2 FQGTGA come from the germline V gene. The CDR3 spans 14 residues. Deletions cut 2 bases from V and 7 bases from J, with 15 bases between. DNA for the CDR3: TGTGCCAGCAGCTTAGGGCCGGGAGCGAGGGAGCAGTACTTC. Its protein product is CASSLGPGAREQYF.

This clone was picked up one time. The chain uses TRBV6-2 or TRBV6-3 and TRBJ1-5; a possible D gene is TRBD1 (5 bases). This CDR3 comprises 12 residues. Trimming left V 5 bases short and J 8 bases short, with 10 bases between. Germline CDR1 reads MNHEY; CDR2 reads SVGEGT. CDR3 amino acids: CASSARGKPQHF. DNA for the CDR3: TGTGCCAGCAGTGCCCGGGGGAAGCCCCAGCATTTT.

The J gene is TRBJ1-5, the V gene TRBV6-7; 8 bases line up with TRBD1. TRBV6-7 is flagged as an ORF with uncertain function. Trimming at V came to 2 bases and at J to 0 bases, leaving 3 bases not matched to a gene. The length of the CDR3 is 16 residues. DNA for the CDR3: TGTGCCAGCAGTTACCCGGACAGGGTTAGCAATCAGCCCCAGCATTTT. It specifies CASSYPDRVSNQPQHF.

V is TRBV27 and J is TRBJ2-7, with D possibly matching TRBD2 (6 bases). This CDR3 spans 15 amino acids. CDR1 and CDR2 from the germline V gene are MNHEY and SMNVEV (reference sequence). The ends were cut back, 5 bases at V and 4 bases at J, with 18 bases in the middle. CDR3 coding DNA: TGTGCCAGCAGTCGGGTGGCTAGCGCGGGATACGAGCAGTACTTC. Amino acids: CASSRVASAGYEQYF.